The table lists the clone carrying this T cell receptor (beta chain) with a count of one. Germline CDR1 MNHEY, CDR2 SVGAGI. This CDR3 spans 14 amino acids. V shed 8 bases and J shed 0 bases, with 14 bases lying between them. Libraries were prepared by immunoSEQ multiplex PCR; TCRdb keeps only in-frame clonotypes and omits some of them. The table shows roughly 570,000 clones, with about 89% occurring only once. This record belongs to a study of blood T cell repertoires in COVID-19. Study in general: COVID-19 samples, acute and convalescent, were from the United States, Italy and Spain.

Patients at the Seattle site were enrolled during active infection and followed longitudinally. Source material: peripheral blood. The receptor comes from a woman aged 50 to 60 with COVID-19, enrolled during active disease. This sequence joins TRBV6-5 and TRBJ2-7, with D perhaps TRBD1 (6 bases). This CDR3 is CASLARGFSYEQYF. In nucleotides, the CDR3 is TGTGCCAGCCTAGCCAGGGGCTTCTCCTACGAGCAGTACTTC.